This is a list of T cell receptor beta chains from one sample in a study of shared clonotypes between healthy human individuals. Libraries were prepared by immunoSEQ multiplex PCR; TCRdb keeps only in-frame clonotypes and omits some of them. Of approximately 1,500,000 clones in the sample, about 98% were seen once. The specimen sequenced was naive CD4+ T cells sorted from blood. The receptors were sampled from a man aged 30 to 39 in good health. Each CDR3 is given without its conserved first and last residue. Each record gives: V gene, D gene, J gene, CDR3 protein. The D gene is left open where the match is weak.

>TRBV25-1|TRBD1|TRBJ1-2
ASSAPGQNYGYT
>TRBV5-1|-|TRBJ2-2
ASSLSAGELF
>TRBV5-1|-|TRBJ2-2
ASSFGGNTGELF
>TRBV9|TRBD2|TRBJ2-1
ASSGGGLSNGDEQF
>TRBV7-8|-|TRBJ1-5
ASSLEGRTLKGNQPQH
>TRBV4-3|TRBD2|TRBJ2-7
ASSLGLAGVYEQY
>TRBV5-1|-|TRBJ2-3
ASSLEGSTDTQY
>TRBV18|TRBD1|TRBJ1-1
ASSPLGQGSLTEAF
>TRBV6-4|TRBD2|TRBJ2-7
ASTGLAGYEQY
>TRBV7-2|-|TRBJ2-1
ASSSLHVGNEQF
>TRBV11-3|TRBD2|TRBJ2-1
ASSFTASGPYNEQF
>TRBV10-3|-|TRBJ2-1
ATFYYNEQF
>TRBV21-1|-|TRBJ2-3
ASSKEGSNNTDTQY
>TRBV10-2|-|TRBJ1-1
ASSESGRNTEAF
>TRBV4-1|-|TRBJ1-1
ASSSPRGRVNTEAF
>TRBV5-4|TRBD2|TRBJ2-4
ASSLGEAGGYIQY
>TRBV4-3|TRBD1|TRBJ2-6
ASSPTSGGQGSGANVLT
>TRBV18|-|TRBJ1-3
ASSPAWGHRGSGNTIY
>TRBV5-5|TRBD2|TRBJ2-3
ASSLWASGTDTQY
>TRBV9|TRBD1|TRBJ2-7
ASSPTQGTGPNEQY
>TRBV28|-|TRBJ2-1
ASSLVGQEYNEQF
>TRBV7-2|-|TRBJ1-5
ASSNLQGYQPQH
>TRBV28|-|TRBJ1-4
ASSLLSRGSNEKLF
>TRBV19|-|TRBJ2-5
ASSIQRGAYEETQY
>TRBV9|TRBD2|TRBJ2-3
ASSVGPTSGSRGDTQY
>TRBV5-1|-|TRBJ2-7
ASSFDAPTGSYEQY
>TRBV5-1|-|TRBJ2-1
ASSWGADYNEQF
>TRBV6-5|-|TRBJ1-2
ASRTLGSFDYGYT
>TRBV23-1|-|TRBJ2-3
ASSQSPGHPSTDTQY
>TRBV19|-|TRBJ1-5
ASSMYRAPHQPQH
>TRBV4-1|TRBD2|TRBJ2-3
ASSQEGAGGLNTDTQY
>TRBV19|-|TRBJ1-2
ASSIRSQDHYGYT
>TRBV9|-|TRBJ1-3
ASSAQVAGDTIY
>TRBV15|-|TRBJ2-6
ATSPPQGLGSGANVLT
>TRBV29-1|TRBD2|TRBJ2-1
SALGTGGKNEQF
>TRBV9|TRBD1|TRBJ1-2
ASSVGQGGYGYT
>TRBV13|TRBD2|TRBJ2-1
ASSRMGGNSYNEQF
>TRBV15|-|TRBJ2-1
ATSGTSLVGEQF
>TRBV5-6|-|TRBJ2-3
ASSRKQTGRRTDTQY
>TRBV7-9|-|TRBJ2-2
ASSLANRVATGELF
>TRBV5-8|-|TRBJ2-7
ASSSQY
>TRBV9|TRBD1|TRBJ2-1
ASSVDGQGVIEQF
>TRBV29-1|-|TRBJ2-1
SVEKVGVAYNEQF
>TRBV2|-|TRBJ2-7
ASSLAVGGIKAAYEQY
>TRBV2|TRBD1|TRBJ2-7
ASSQDRVKDEQY
>TRBV4-1|TRBD2|TRBJ2-1
ASSQAVVSGTYNEQF
>TRBV30|-|TRBJ2-1
AWSVLGGGERF
>TRBV2|TRBD1|TRBJ1-5
ASSRQGAGQPQH
>TRBV28|-|TRBJ2-2
ASSLGRGIGTGELF
>TRBV5-1|TRBD2|TRBJ2-7
ASSLELAGGLWDEQY
>TRBV18|TRBD2|TRBJ2-5
ASSPPSGETQY
>TRBV4-3|TRBD2|TRBJ2-1
ASSRILAGEYNEQF
>TRBV5-1|-|TRBJ2-3
ASSFRSSTDTQY
>TRBV5-1|-|TRBJ2-3
ASSFITATDTQY
>TRBV4-3|-|TRBJ2-1
ASSQVTHNEQF